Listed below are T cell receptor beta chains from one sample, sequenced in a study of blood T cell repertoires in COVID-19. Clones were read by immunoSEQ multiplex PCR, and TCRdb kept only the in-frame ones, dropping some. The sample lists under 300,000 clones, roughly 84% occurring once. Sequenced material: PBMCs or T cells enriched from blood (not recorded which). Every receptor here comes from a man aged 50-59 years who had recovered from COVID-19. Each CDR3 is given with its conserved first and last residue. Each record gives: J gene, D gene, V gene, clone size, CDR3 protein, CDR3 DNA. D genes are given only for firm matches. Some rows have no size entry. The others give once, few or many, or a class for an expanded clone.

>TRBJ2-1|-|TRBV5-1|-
CASSLGLEGEQFF
TGCGCCAGCAGCTTGGGACTGGAGGGTGAGCAGTTCTTC
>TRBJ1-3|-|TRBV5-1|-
CASSPGPISTLSGNTIYF
TGCGCCAGCAGCCCAGGCCCCATCAGCACTCTCTCTGGAAACACCATATATTTT
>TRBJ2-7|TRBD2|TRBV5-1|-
CASSLVQRGSDEQYF
TGCGCCAGCAGCTTGGTTCAGCGGGGGTCCGACGAGCAGTACTTC
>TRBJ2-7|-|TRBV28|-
CASRNRAPTYEQYF
TGTGCCAGCAGGAACAGGGCTCCAACCTACGAGCAGTACTTC
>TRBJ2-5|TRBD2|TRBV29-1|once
CSVVVGGETQYF
TGCAGCGTAGTAGTCGGGGGGGAGACCCAGTACTTC
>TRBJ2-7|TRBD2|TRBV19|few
CASSIATSATYEQYF
TGTGCCAGTAGTATAGCGACTAGCGCTACCTACGAGCAGTACTTC
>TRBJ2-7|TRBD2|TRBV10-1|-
CAKPLSGRDYEQYF
TGCGCCAAACCACTTAGCGGGAGGGACTACGAGCAGTACTTC
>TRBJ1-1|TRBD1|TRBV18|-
CASSLSPTDRGLTEAFF
TGTGCCAGCTCACTTTCACCGACCGACAGGGGGCTCACTGAAGCTTTCTTT
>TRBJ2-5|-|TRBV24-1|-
CATSDPPQGGQETQYF
TGTGCCACCAGTGACCCCCCACAGGGTGGACAAGAGACCCAGTACTTC
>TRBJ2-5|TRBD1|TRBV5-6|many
CASSLRTGETQYF
TGTGCCAGCAGCCTCCGGACAGGGGAGACCCAGTACTTC
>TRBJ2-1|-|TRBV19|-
CASTRGPTGEQFF
TGTGCCAGTACTCGGGGTCCCACGGGAGAGCAGTTCTTC